The clone carrying this T cell receptor (beta chain) appeared many times. Antigen specificity is unknown. The data were obtained in a study of breast tumors, draining lymph nodes, adjacent tissues. Via MiXCR, TCRdb re-called the multiplex PCR reads, giving one row per CDR3 protein. The repertoire holds 130,000 or so distinct CDR3 sequences, 21% seen once, with 2.2% in the top ten. Overall study findings and caveats: Tumor T cell lymph node origin was a supported hypothesis, not proven. Tumor TCR diversity was below lymph nodes but above nontumor tissue. Compared with basal-like, luminal-like tumors shared significantly more repertoire with nontumor tissue. Most tumor T cells seemingly derive from lymph node, then expand in tumor.

Axillary draining lymph nodes of breast cancer patients supplied the node samples. The CDR3 consists of 14 residues. V lost 6 bases to trimming and J lost 11 bases; unmatched junction nucleotides: 9. The chain joins TRBV12-3 or TRBV12-4 to TRBJ1-6; 8 bases line up with TRBD1. The specimen was axillary lymph node tissue. The sequence was obtained from a female donor with breast cancer. Some clones in this sample may be carry-over from other donors' samples. The CDR3 reads CASSVGTGQTPLHF. The CDR3 nucleotides are TGTGCCAGCAGCGTGGGGACAGGCCAAACACCCCTCCACTTT.